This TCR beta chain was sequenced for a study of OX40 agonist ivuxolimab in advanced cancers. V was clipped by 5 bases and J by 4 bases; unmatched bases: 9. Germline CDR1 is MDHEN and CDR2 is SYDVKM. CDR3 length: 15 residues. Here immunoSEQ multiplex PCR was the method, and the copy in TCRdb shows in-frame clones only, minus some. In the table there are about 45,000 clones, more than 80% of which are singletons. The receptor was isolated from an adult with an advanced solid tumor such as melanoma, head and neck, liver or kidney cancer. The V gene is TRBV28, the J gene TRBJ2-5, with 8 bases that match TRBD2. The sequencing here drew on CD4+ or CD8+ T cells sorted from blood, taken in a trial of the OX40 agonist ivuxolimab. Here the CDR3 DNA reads TGTGCCAGCAGTCTCCCGGCGGGGGGAGTAGAGACCCAGTACTTC. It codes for CASSLPAGGVETQYF.